This T cell receptor (beta chain) was obtained from a study of early T cells in non-severe SARS-CoV-2 infection (dated by TCRdb to the early 2020s). Concerning the study at large: TCR sequencing used bulk RNA from unsorted whole blood, so alpha and beta chains could not be paired.

Receptor amplification or capture employed 5' RACE. Data came from a NextSeq 500. Unique molecular identifiers were attached to individual cDNA molecules in the TCR library protocol so that sequencing error and PCR bias could be corrected. Sequencing covered both TCR alpha and beta chains, and within each sample the abundances of alpha and beta sequences were tightly co-correlated. The original pipeline was this. Decombinator V4 was used to annotate TCR sequences for V gene, J gene and CDR3. TCRs were defined as expanded if a significant change between any two time points was detected under a Poisson model with p below 0.0001. TCR abundances were normalised to the total number of TCRs sequenced per sample and were expressed as counts per million. MAIT TCRs were defined by TRAV1-2 paired with TRAJ12, TRAJ20 or TRAJ33, and iNKT TCRs by TRAV10 paired with TRAJ18. VDJdb, accessed on 1 November 2021, was searched for TCRs annotated for CMV, EBV and SARS-CoV-2, and TCRs annotated for more than one antigen were excluded. TCRdb trimmed public reads at Q25 via fastp, called clones via MiXCR and kept in-frame beta chains. Every CDR3 protein is listed once, alongside the most common genes and DNA of its rows. These V and J calls originate from TCRdb's pipeline instead of the authors' own analysis. For this sample the table gives roughly 51,000 distinct CDR3 sequences, of which roughly 12% were detected only once. The top ten hold around 9.6% of the sample.

What the research found in general, with its limitations: VDJdb matching was skewed toward anti-spike CD8 responses, so virus-specific expansions were likely underestimated and private and CD4 specificities were missed.

This clonotype has a count of ten or more. The specificity of this receptor is unknown. No per-base quality is available; no much larger clone lies one base away. CDR1 SEHNR and CDR2 FQNEAQ were looked up in the germline V gene (reference sequence). Trimming takes 0 bases from V and 4 bases from J, and the germline ends sit 7 bases apart. From its cysteine to its phenylalanine, the CDR3 spans 14 amino acids. Here the CDR3 DNA is all that survives: 42 bases in frame from base 1. Set within a cohort of healthcare workers in London, UK, this nested case-control study involved weekly PCR testing of nasopharyngeal swabs along with blood sampling. Healthcare workers were enrolled in the week of the UK lockdown, from 23 to 31 March 2020, and were followed every week for up to roughly 15 weeks.

The source of this sequence is an adult who was a healthcare worker with PCR-confirmed SARS-CoV-2 infection or an uninfected control (not recorded which). The specimen was whole blood. The rearrangement combines TRBV7-9 with TRBJ1-5; there is no confident call for the D gene. CDR3 loop: CASSLAPGNQPQHF. Here is the DNA: TGTGCCAGCAGCTTAGCGCCGGGGAATCAGCCCCAGCATTTT. Reference TRBV7-9 and TRBJ1-5 genes cover what lies past the CDR3, so the full variable domain is DTGVSQNPRHKITKRGQNVTFRCDPISEHNRLYWYRQTLGQGPEFLTYFQNEAQLEKSRLLSDRFSAERPKGSFSTLEIQRTEQGDSAMYLCASSLAPGNQPQHFGDGTRLSIL.